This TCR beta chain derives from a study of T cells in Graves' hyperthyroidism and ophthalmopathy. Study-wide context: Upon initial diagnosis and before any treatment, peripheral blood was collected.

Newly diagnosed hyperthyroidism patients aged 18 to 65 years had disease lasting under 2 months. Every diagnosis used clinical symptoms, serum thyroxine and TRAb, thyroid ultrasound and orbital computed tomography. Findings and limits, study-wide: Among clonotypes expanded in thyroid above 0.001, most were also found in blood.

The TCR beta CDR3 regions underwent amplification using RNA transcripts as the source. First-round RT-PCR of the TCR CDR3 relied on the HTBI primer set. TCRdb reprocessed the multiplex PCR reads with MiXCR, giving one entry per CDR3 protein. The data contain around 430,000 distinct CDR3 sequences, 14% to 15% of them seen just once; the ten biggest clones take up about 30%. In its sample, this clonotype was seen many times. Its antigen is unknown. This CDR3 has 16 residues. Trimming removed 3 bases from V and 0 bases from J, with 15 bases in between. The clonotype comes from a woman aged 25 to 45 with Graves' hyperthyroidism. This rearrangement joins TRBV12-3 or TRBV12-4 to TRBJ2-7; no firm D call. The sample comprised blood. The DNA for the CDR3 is TGTGCCAGCAGTTTGTATCCCGCAGAGAGCTCCTACGAGCAGTACTTC. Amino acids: CASSLYPAESSYEQYF.